This TCR beta chain was sequenced in a study of OX40 agonist ivuxolimab in advanced cancers. Across the whole study: Partial responses occurred in three patients (one hepatocellular carcinoma, two cutaneous melanoma). Notes on the study in general: At doses 0.1 to 3.0 mg/kg, CD4+ and CD8+ clones expanded.

Clones were sequenced by immunoSEQ multiplex PCR, and TCRdb holds only the in-frame ones, with some missing. The table records 65,000 to 80,000 clones, 80% to 95% of them present only once. On this clone: No antigen is known for it.

Per the germline V gene, CDR1 is GTSNPN and CDR2 is SVGIG (reference sequence). The CDR3 contains 12 residues. Sequenced here: CD4+ or CD8+ T cells sorted from blood, sampled in a trial of the OX40 agonist ivuxolimab. The rearrangement joins TRBV30 to TRBJ2-3, with D possibly TRBD2 on 5 matching bases. The TCR was taken from an adult with an advanced solid tumor such as melanoma, head and neck, liver or kidney cancer. The CDR3 nucleotides are TGTGCTCGTGGGGAGAAAAAAGATACGCAGTATTTT. Protein sequence: CARGEKKDTQYF.